The 31 T cell receptor beta chains below were found in one sample sequenced in a study of regulatory dendritic cells for organ transplantation. Antigens for these TCRs are unknown. Allogeneic regulatory or mature dendritic cells were co-cultured for less than six days with CFSE-labeled sorted T cells at 1:10. The table came from immunoSEQ multiplex PCR; TCRdb's copy has only in-frame clones and leaves some out. The sample lists 18,000 or so clones, roughly four fifths occurring once. Sequenced sample: memory CD4+ T cells from blood cultured with regulatory dendritic cells. Sample subset: CD45RO+ memory T cells. The origin of the receptors is a human donor in good health.

The gene calls are TRBV7-9 and TRBJ2-1; 7 bases align to TRBD2. V trimming: 3 bases; J trimming: 2 bases; junction bases outside the gene matches: 7. The CDR3 contains 16 residues. Looked up from germline, CDR1 is SEHNR and CDR2 is FQNEAQ (reference sequence). The CDR3, as DNA: TGTGCCAGCAGCTTCCCTTCTAGCGGAGCCTACAATGAGCAGTTCTTC. This codes for CASSFPSSGAYNEQFF.

The chain uses TRBV6-5 and TRBJ2-3; D gene ambiguous. Germline loops: CDR1 MNHEY, CDR2 SVGAGI. Between the trimmed V and J ends, which lost 9 bases and 4 bases, there was a span of 8 bases. The CDR3 consists of 11 residues. The CDR3 spells CASRIADTQYF. The CDR3 nucleotides are TGTGCCAGTAGGATTGCAGATACGCAGTATTTT.

The rearrangement links TRBV7-2 to TRBJ2-3, with 8 bases matching TRBD1. V lost 6 bases, J lost 0 bases, and 11 bases stayed unmatched. The CDR3 consists of 17 residues. Germline V gene sequence: CDR1 SGHTA, CDR2 FQGNSA. DNA of the CDR3: TGTGCCAGCAGTTCCAGGTTTCGGACAGGGAGCACAGATACGCAGTATTTT. It is translated as CASSSRFRTGSTDTQYF. Filled out from reference TRBV7-2 and TRBJ2-3, the complete variable domain reads GAGVSQSPSNKVTEKGKDVELRCDPISGHTALYWYRQSLGQGLEFLIYFQGNSAPDKSGLPSDRFSAERTGGSVSTLTIQRTQQEDSAVYLCASSSRFRTGSTDTQYFGPGTRLTVL.

The chain employs TRBV28 and TRBJ1-2; 7 positions match TRBD1. The CDR3 totals 18 residues. With V trimmed by 5 bases and J by 4 bases, 19 bases remained unmatched. The germline V gene has CDR1 MDHEN and CDR2 SYDVKM. The CDR3 loop reads CASSPYSGTVKSGYGYTF. The CDR3 DNA follows: TGTGCCAGCAGTCCGTATTCAGGGACAGTCAAGTCTGGCTATGGCTACACCTTC.

The genes are TRBV7-8 and TRBJ1-6; D possibly corresponds to TRBD1 (5 bases). The CDR3 length is 13 residues. The V and J ends lost 5 bases and 7 bases respectively, with 9 bases between them. Germline lookup yields CDR1 SGHVS and CDR2 FQNEAQ. The CDR3: CASSGGLNSPLHF. The CDR3, as DNA: TGTGCCAGCAGCGGGGGACTCAATTCACCCCTCCACTTT. Complete variable domain (other parts from reference TRBV7-8 and TRBJ1-6): GAGVSQSPRYKVAKRGQDVALRCDPISGHVSLFWYQQALGQGPEFLTYFQNEAQLDKSGLPSDRFFAERPEGSVSTLKIQRTQQEDSAVYLCASSGGLNSPLHFGNGTRLTVT.

This clone was observed a single time. J is TRBJ2-3 and V is TRBV20-1; D gene ambiguous. Trimming left V 5 bases short and J 7 bases short, with 7 bases between. CDR3 length: 10 amino acids. CDR1 is DFQATT, CDR2 SNEGSKA, per germline (reference sequence). CDR3 sequence: CSAGDYTQYF. The CDR3 DNA follows: TGCAGTGCTGGTGACTATACGCAGTATTTT.

V usage is TRBV30 and J usage is TRBJ2-7, with 9 bases aligning to TRBD1. The germline V gene encodes CDR1 GTSNPN and CDR2 SVGIG (reference sequence). V trimming: 3 bases; J trimming: 4 bases; junction bases outside the gene matches: 7. There are 14 residues in the CDR3. The CDR3 DNA is TGTGCCTGGAGAACGTGGGACAGGGTGTACGAGCAGTACTTC. As protein: CAWRTWDRVYEQYF. The entire variable domain, with the rest obtained from reference TRBV30 and TRBJ2-7, is as follows: SQTIHQWPATLVQPVGSPLSLECTVEGTSNPNLYWYRQAAGRGLQLLFYSVGIGQISSEVPQNLSASRPQDRQFILSSKKLLLSDSGFYLCAWRTWDRVYEQYFGPGTRLTVT.

This clone was recorded once. The CDR3 loop is CASSNNRDTEAFF. The CDR3 coding sequence is TGTGCCAGCTCTAATAATCGGGACACTGAAGCTTTCTTT. The chain carries TRBV18 and TRBJ1-1; D not certain. Germline CDR1 is KGHSH and CDR2 is LQKENI. The CDR3 covers 13 residues. V gave up 6 bases and J gave up 3 bases, with 11 bases separating them.

This chain connects TRBV29-1 to TRBJ2-7, with 7 bases matching TRBD2. V was pared by 5 bases and J by 3 bases, with 10 bases of the junction left unmatched. This CDR3 comprises 14 residues. Germline CDR1 reads SQVTM; CDR2 reads ANQGSEA. This CDR3 is CSVNFPSGIYEQYF. The CDR3 DNA is TGCAGCGTTAACTTCCCTAGCGGAATCTACGAGCAGTACTTC.

There are a few counts of this clone. Additional DNA sequences in this sample encode the identical CDR3. J is TRBJ2-2 and V is TRBV6-5; D gene ambiguous. This CDR3 contains 12 residues. The germline V gene encodes CDR1 MNHEY and CDR2 SVGAGI. V lost 0 bases and J 4 bases, leaving 0 bases between the germline ends. The CDR3 bases are TGTGCCAGCAGTTACTCCACCGGGGAGCTGTTTTTT. This codes for CASSYSTGELFF.

The rearrangement uses TRBV7-2 and TRBJ2-3, with 9 bases aligning to TRBD1. The CDR3 is 16 residues long. Germline V lookup: CDR1 SGHTA, CDR2 FQGNSA. With 5 bases clipped from V and 2 bases from J, the junction kept 8 bases outside the gene matches. CDR3 nucleotide sequence: TGTGCCAGCAGCAGCGGGACAGGGATATTCACAGATACGCAGTATTTT. It yields the protein CASSSGTGIFTDTQYF.

The rearrangement links TRBV19 to TRBJ2-7, with 8 bases fitting TRBD2. Germline values: CDR1 LNHDA, CDR2 SQIVND (reference sequence). The CDR3 has 11 amino acids. The CDR3 region has the DNA TGTCCCGGGGGGGGGACCTACGAGCAGTACTTC. Its protein is CPGGGTYEQYF.

This chain connects TRBV29-1 to TRBJ1-1; D is undetermined. The CDR3 is 14 residues long. V lost 3 bases, J lost 0 bases, and 11 bases lay in between. Per germline, CDR1 SQVTM and CDR2 ANQGSEA. CDR3 bases: TGCAGCGTTGATTCGGAGGCTTTGAACACTGAAGCTTTCTTT. Amino acids: CSVDSEALNTEAFF.

The genes are TRBV6-1 and TRBJ2-5, with TRBD2 matching 9 bases. The germline CDR1 and CDR2 sequences are MNHNS and SASEGT. The CDR3 consists of 16 residues. V gave up 2 bases and J gave up 5 bases; unmatched junction bases: 9. CDR3 bases: TGTGCCAGCAGTGAAATTACGGCGGGGGGGCGTGAGACCCAGTACTTC. Translated, it gives CASSEITAGGRETQYF.

Remarks on this clone: The germline gene is not matched at one end of the junction; a read error may be the cause. The rearrangement joins TRBV7-7 to TRBJ2-5; TRBD2 matches at 7 bases. Germline CDR1 SSHAT, CDR2 FNYEAQ (reference sequence). The CDR3 sequence is 15 residues long. Here the CDR3 reads CASSMSGTPQETQYF. CDR3 coding DNA: TGTGCTAGCAGCATGAGCGGGACCCCCCAAGAGACCCAGTACTTC. Full variable domain (missing parts from reference TRBV7-7 and TRBJ2-5): GAGVSQSPRYKVTKRGQDVTLRCDPISSHATLYWYQQALGQGPEFLTYFNYEAQPDKSGLPSDRFSAERPEGSISTLTIQRTEQRDSAMYRCASSMSGTPQETQYFGPGTRLLVL.

Concerning this clone: Relative to the germline gene, one junction end is altered; a read error may explain this. V and J are TRBV14 and TRBJ1-1, with D perhaps matching TRBD1 (5 bases). Germline V gene lookup returns CDR1 SGHDN and CDR2 FVKESK. This CDR3 spans 16 amino acids. The CDR3 loop is CVSSQTGKGGTIWAFF. Written as DNA, the CDR3 is TGTGTCAGCAGCCAAACCGGAAAAGGAGGGACTATTTGGGCTTTCTTT.

The J gene is TRBJ2-1, the V gene TRBV28; tentative D call: TRBD1 (6 bases). This CDR3 is built from 14 residues. Germline V lookup: CDR1 MDHEN, CDR2 SYDVKM. Trimming shortened V by 10 bases and J by 4 bases, and 17 bases separated the two germline ends. CDR3 bases: TGTGCCACCTTTGACAGGCAAGCGTACAATGAGCAGTTCTTC. Residues: CATFDRQAYNEQFF.

The chain links TRBV4-3 to TRBJ1-1, with D perhaps TRBD1 (5 bases). Germline CDR1 is LGHNA and CDR2 is YSLEER. CDR3 size: 16 residues. The V end was cut by 0 bases, the J end by 6 bases, with 17 bases between. CDR3 residues: CASSQDRVVYSPEAFF. The CDR3 bases are TGCGCCAGCAGCCAAGACAGGGTGGTTTATAGCCCTGAAGCTTTCTTT.

This chain uses TRBV4-3 with TRBJ1-3, with D tentatively TRBD1 (5 bases). Germline V gene sequence: CDR1 LGHNA, CDR2 YSLEER. Trimming stripped 2 bases from V and 7 bases from J, with 24 bases between. The CDR3 loop spans 18 amino acids. The CDR3 nucleotides are TGCGCCAGCAGCCAACTACTCGCCGGGGGACGACTCGGGAACACCATATATTTT. Residues: CASSQLLAGGRLGNTIYF.

The chain's CDR3 is CASLGEQSSNQPQHF. The CDR3 DNA follows: TGTGCCAGTCTCGGCGAACAGTCTAGCAATCAGCCCCAGCATTTT. This chain joins TRBV19 and TRBJ1-5, with D hard to call. The V and J ends lost 8 bases and 0 bases respectively, with 14 bases between them. This CDR3 contains 15 residues. Germline V gene lookup returns CDR1 LNHDA and CDR2 SQIVND (reference sequence).

This chain uses TRBV15 with TRBJ2-3, with D uncertain. V was cut by 0 bases and J by 6 bases, with 13 bases left in between. The CDR3 consists of 15 residues. CDR1 is LNHNV, CDR2 YYDKDF, per germline (reference sequence). The CDR3 loop reads CATSRDGLDTDTQYF. In nucleotides, the CDR3 is TGTGCCACCAGCAGAGATGGTTTAGACACGGATACGCAGTATTTT.

This clone was seen only once. The genes are TRBV30 and TRBJ1-3, with 9 bases lining up with TRBD1. The germline V gene encodes CDR1 GTSNPN and CDR2 SVGIG (reference sequence). Germline trimming cut 7 bases from V and 4 bases from J; bases unmatched to any gene: 8. There are 14 residues in the CDR3. In nucleotides, the CDR3 is TGTGCCTTAGAAAACAGGGGGCGCGGAAACACCATATATTTT. Its translation is CALENRGRGNTIYF.

This clone was recorded once. This sequence joins TRBV12-5 and TRBJ2-7; TRBD2 might be the D (6 bases). V was cut by 1 base and J by 5 bases, with 15 bases left in between. This CDR3 is 15 amino acids long. CDR1 and CDR2 (germline): LGHNT, FRNRAP. The CDR3 DNA reads as TGTGCTAGTGGTTTGGGATTCGAGGAGGGCAACGAGCAGTACTTC. Translation: CASGLGFEEGNEQYF.

The chain recombines TRBV28 with TRBJ2-7, with 7 bases aligning to TRBD2. The CDR3 has 13 amino acids. V lost 8 bases and J lost 3; bases outside the gene matches: 7. In germline, CDR1 is MDHEN, CDR2 SYDVKM. CDR3 loop: CASRLAAYYEQYF. The CDR3 DNA follows: TGTGCCAGCCGACTAGCCGCCTACTACGAGCAGTACTTC.

This clone has a handful of counts. The chain employs TRBV7-9 and TRBJ2-5; D is ambiguous. From germline, CDR1 is SEHNR and CDR2 FQNEAQ (reference sequence). The CDR3 spans 13 residues. V lost 8 bases to trimming and J lost 1 base, with 11 bases between them. The DNA of the CDR3 is TGTGCCAGCTCGATTTTTAGCCAAGAGACCCAGTACTTC. Its translation: CASSIFSQETQYF.

For the CDR3, the DNA is TGTGCCAGCAGCTTGGAACAGGGGGTTGGTGGGGAGACCCAGTACTTC. It specifies CASSLEQGVGGETQYF. The chain recombines TRBV5-4 with TRBJ2-5; TRBD1 matches at 8 bases. The junction had 9 bases not matched to a gene; V was cut back by 0 bases and J by 5 bases. The CDR3 covers 16 residues. Germline V gene data show CDR1 as SGHNT and CDR2 as YYREEE (reference sequence).

This chain connects TRBV7-8 to TRBJ2-1; TRBD2 matches at 7 bases. Germline CDR1 and CDR2: SGHVS and FQNEAQ. V was pared by 2 bases and J by 8 bases, with 9 bases of the junction left unmatched. CDR3 length: 15 amino acids. CDR3 in amino acids: CASSLTEVRGDEQFF. As DNA, the CDR3 is TGTGCCAGCAGCTTAACGGAAGTACGGGGGGATGAGCAGTTCTTC.

The rearrangement joins TRBV18 to TRBJ2-6, with D hard to call. The CDR3 totals 14 residues. In germline, CDR1 is KGHSH, CDR2 LQKENI. The ends were cut back, 6 bases at V and 0 bases at J, with 6 bases in the middle. The CDR3 reads CASSLDSGANVLTF. The CDR3, as DNA: TGTGCCAGCTCGCTAGACTCTGGGGCCAACGTCCTGACTTTC. Variable domain in full (rest from reference TRBV18 and TRBJ2-6): NAGVMQNPRHLVRRRGQEARLRCSPMKGHSHVYWYRQLPEEGLKFMVYLQKENIIDESGMPKERFSAEFPKEGPSILRIQQVVRGDSAAYFCASSLDSGANVLTFGAGSRLTVL.

As concerns this clone: Sequence at one end of the junction differs from germline and may be a read error. This sequence joins TRBV6-1 and TRBJ1-5; D call uncertain. CDR1 is MNHNS and CDR2 is SASEGT in the germline V gene. This CDR3 is built from 16 residues. DNA of the CDR3: TGTGCCAGCAGCGAAGGACGGGGATATAGCAATCAGCCCCAGCATTTT. Protein: CASSEGRGYSNQPQHF.

The gene calls are TRBV5-1 and TRBJ2-3; D is uncertain. CDR3 size: 13 residues. The V gene lost 0 bases and the J gene lost 4 bases, with 6 bases spanning the gap. Germline CDR1 and CDR2: SGHRS and YFSETQ. The CDR3 nucleotides read TGCGCCAGCAGCTTGGGTTCTCCAGATACGCAGTATTTT. Residues: CASSLGSPDTQYF.

This chain connects TRBV18 to TRBJ2-7; either TRBD1 or TRBD2 may supply D (5 bases each). V dropped 3 bases and J dropped 6 bases, with 9 bases sitting between them. This CDR3 is 12 amino acids long. Germline V gene lookup returns CDR1 KGHSH and CDR2 LQKENI. DNA for the CDR3: TGTGCCAGCTCACCGGGGGAAGGCGAGCAGTACTTC. Translating it yields CASSPGEGEQYF.